The 16 T cell receptor beta chains below all came from one sample that was sequenced in a study of T-cell reconstitution after alpha-beta-depleted transplantation in children. During its preparation, the TCRbeta library received unique molecular identifiers. In TCRdb, the PCR reads were re-called with MiXCR into one record per CDR3 protein. This sample has about 360,000 distinct CDR3 sequences, with 13% found just once. The sample in question was PBMCs, obtained from the stem cell graft. The receptor set was obtained from a human donor who donated a stem cell graft to a child with Fanconi anemia.

This clonotype was picked up many times. The genes are TRBV2 and TRBJ1-1; no definite D call. V was pared by 0 bases and J by 0 bases, with 8 bases between. Per germline, CDR1 SNHLY and CDR2 FYNNEI. This CDR3 has 15 residues. The CDR3: CASSEAERMNTEAFF. As DNA, the CDR3 is TGTGCCAGCAGTGAAGCAGAACGGATGAACACTGAAGCTTTCTTT.

The CDR3 coding sequence is TGTGCCACCTCTCGCCCTGGCACCGGGGAGCTGTTTTTT. It specifies CATSRPGTGELFF. V gene TRBV7-2 combines with J gene TRBJ2-2; D gene uncertain. The CDR3 sequence is 13 residues long. CDR1 is SGHTA, CDR2 FQGNSA, per germline. Trimming stripped 10 bases from V and 4 bases from J, with 13 bases between.

This clonotype has more than one count but fewer than ten. This sequence joins TRBV5-5 and TRBJ1-1; D remains unclear. The CDR3 runs 13 residues. With 0 bases removed from V and 6 bases from J, the gap between germline ends came to 9 bases. Germline-derived CDR1 and CDR2 are SGHKS and YYEKEE (reference sequence). Here the CDR3 reads CASSLGRLAEAFF. In nucleotides, the CDR3 is TGTGCCAGCAGCTTGGGAAGACTGGCTGAAGCTTTCTTT. The whole variable domain, remainder taken from reference TRBV5-5 and TRBJ1-1, is DAGVTQSPTHLIKTRGQQVTLRCSPISGHKSVSWYQQVLGQGPQFIFQYYEKEERGRGNFPDRFSARQFPNYSSELNVNALLLGDSALYLCASSLGRLAEAFFGQGTRLTVV.

The chain joins TRBV15 to TRBJ1-5; D call uncertain. Trimming cost V 1 base and J 4 bases, with 5 bases left between them. The CDR3 length is 13 residues. Germline assignment: CDR1 LNHNV and CDR2 YYDKDF (reference sequence). The DNA for the CDR3 is TGTGCCACCAGCAGAGCTAAAAATCAGCCCCAGCATTTT. Translation: CATSRAKNQPQHF.

The sample holds a few counts of this clonotype. The chain recombines TRBV5-1 with TRBJ2-5; 7 bases map to TRBD1. This CDR3 region has 15 residues. Trimming removed 0 bases from V and 4 bases from J; junction bases left unmatched: 6. Germline values: CDR1 SGHRS, CDR2 YFSETQ. CDR3 bases: TGCGCCAGCAGCTTGGTAGGGGGCTATAGAGAGACCCAGTACTTC. Its protein product is CASSLVGGYRETQYF.

The chain is built from TRBV7-9 and TRBJ1-2; TRBD1 aligns across 7 bases. The CDR3 is 14 amino acids. V lost 5 bases, J lost 2 bases, and 5 bases stayed unmatched. In germline, CDR1 is SEHNR, CDR2 FQNEAQ (reference sequence). CDR3 in amino acids: CASSGTAENYGYTF. The CDR3 nucleotides read TGTGCCAGCAGCGGGACAGCGGAGAACTATGGCTACACCTTC.

This chain joins TRBV15 and TRBJ1-4, with D unclear. Germline V lookup: CDR1 LNHNV, CDR2 YYDKDF (reference sequence). There are 14 residues in the CDR3. The V end lost 0 bases, the J end lost 7 bases, and 9 bases lay between the germline ends. The CDR3 reads CATSRDRATEKLFF. CDR3 nucleotides: TGTGCCACCAGCAGAGATCGGGCAACTGAAAAACTGTTTTTT.

The chain couples TRBV7-9 to TRBJ2-5; 7 bases agree with TRBD1. Germline CDR1 SEHNR, CDR2 FQNEAQ (reference sequence). This CDR3 has 15 amino acids. The junction had 10 bases not matched to a gene; V was cut back by 5 bases and J by 4 bases. This CDR3 reads CASSRGRGRSETQYF. The CDR3 nucleotides are TGTGCCAGCAGCCGTGGTAGGGGGCGATCAGAGACCCAGTACTTC.

The chain joins TRBV15 to TRBJ2-7, with D perhaps matching TRBD2 (5 bases). From germline, CDR1 is LNHNV and CDR2 YYDKDF (reference sequence). The CDR3 has 15 residues. V gave up 0 bases and J gave up 3 bases, with 12 bases separating them. The CDR3 protein is CATSRERGLHYEQYF. CDR3 DNA: TGTGCCACCAGCAGAGAACGCGGGCTTCACTACGAGCAGTACTTC.

This clonotype was picked up a small number of times. V gene TRBV29-1 combines with J gene TRBJ1-2, with unresolved D. Germline CDR1 SQVTM, CDR2 ANQGSEA. CDR3 length: 15 amino acids. Deletions cut 1 base from V and 5 bases from J, with 17 bases between. The CDR3 region is CSVEVGGIGKYGYTF. Written as DNA, the CDR3 is TGCAGCGTTGAAGTTGGAGGGATAGGAAAGTATGGCTACACCTTC.

This clonotype was seen more than once but under ten times. The gene calls are TRBV25-1 and TRBJ1-2; D is possibly TRBD1 (6 bases). The CDR3 is 13 amino acids. Germline CDR1 MGHDK, CDR2 SYGVNS. The V gene lost 2 bases and the J gene lost 7 bases, with 11 bases spanning the gap. The CDR3 DNA sequence: TGTGCCAGCAGTGAACCTGGGGGGCTTGGCTACACCTTC. Encoded protein: CASSEPGGLGYTF.

The chain combines TRBV5-1 with TRBJ2-5; D call uncertain. The CDR3 is made up of 13 amino acids. V lost 7 bases to trimming and J lost 2 bases, with 12 bases between them. Germline assignment: CDR1 SGHRS and CDR2 YFSETQ. DNA of the CDR3: TGCGCCAGCGGGAACAGTCGACAAGAGACCCAGTACTTC. This translates into CASGNSRQETQYF.

This clonotype has just a few counts. The CDR3 region has the DNA TGTGCCAGCAGTCTCAGGCAGGGACGCATGATGAACACTGAAGCTTTCTTT. Translating gives CASSLRQGRMMNTEAFF. The chain carries TRBV14 and TRBJ1-1; TRBD1 might be the D (5 bases). With 6 bases removed from V and 0 bases from J, the gap between germline ends came to 20 bases. The CDR3 has 17 amino acids. Per the germline V gene, CDR1 is SGHDN and CDR2 is FVKESK.

This clonotype was counted many times. The chain joins TRBV2 to TRBJ1-1, with unresolved D. The CDR3 contains 15 residues. CDR1 is SNHLY, CDR2 FYNNEI, per germline. The ends were cut back, 6 bases at V and 2 bases at J, with 16 bases in the middle. Here the CDR3 reads CASRAWRGTNTEAFF. Here the CDR3 DNA reads TGTGCCAGCAGGGCCTGGCGGGGAACCAACACTGAAGCTTTCTTT. The full variable domain, rest sourced from reference TRBV2 and TRBJ1-1, is EPEVTQTPSHQVTQMGQEVILRCVPISNHLYFYWYRQILGQKVEFLVSFYNNEISEKSEIFDDQFSVERPDGSNFTLKIRSTKLEDSAMYFCASRAWRGTNTEAFFGQGTRLTVV.

In this sample, this clonotype turned up many times. The chain uses TRBV7-8 and TRBJ2-2; D assignment may be TRBD1 or TRBD2 (6 bases each). CDR1 SGHVS and CDR2 FQNEAQ come from the germline V gene. V lost 1 base and J lost 2, with 14 bases in between. The CDR3 spans 17 residues. CDR3 sequence: CASSLDRAGTNTGELFF. The CDR3 nucleotides read TGTGCCAGCAGCTTAGACAGGGCAGGGACTAACACCGGGGAGCTGTTTTTT.

The rearrangement joins TRBV18 to TRBJ2-1; 8 bases are a match to TRBD2. Unmatched junction bases numbered 9, after V lost 3 bases and J lost 8 bases. Per germline, CDR1 KGHSH and CDR2 LQKENI. The CDR3 contains 15 residues. The CDR3 reads CASSPPPGRGHEQFF. DNA for the CDR3: TGTGCCAGCTCACCTCCGCCCGGGAGGGGTCATGAGCAGTTCTTC.